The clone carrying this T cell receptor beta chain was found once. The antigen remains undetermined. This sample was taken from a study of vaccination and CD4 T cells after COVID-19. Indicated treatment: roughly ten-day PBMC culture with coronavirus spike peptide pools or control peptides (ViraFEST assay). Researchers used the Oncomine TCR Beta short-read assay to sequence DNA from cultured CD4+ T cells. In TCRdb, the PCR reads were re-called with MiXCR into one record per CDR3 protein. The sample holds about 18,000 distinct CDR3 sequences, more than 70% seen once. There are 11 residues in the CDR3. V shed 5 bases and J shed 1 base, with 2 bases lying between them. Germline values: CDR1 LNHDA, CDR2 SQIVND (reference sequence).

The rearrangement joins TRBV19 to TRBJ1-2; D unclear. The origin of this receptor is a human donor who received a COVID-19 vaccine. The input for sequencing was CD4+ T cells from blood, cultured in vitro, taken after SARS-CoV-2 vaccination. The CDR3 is CASSHNYGYTF. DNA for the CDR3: TGTGCCAGTAGTCATAACTATGGCTACACCTTC.